This T cell receptor (beta chain) was recovered during a study of blood T cell repertoires in COVID-19. The overall study: The cDNA or gDNA used as material had been derived from T cells, B-cell-depleted T cells, or PBMCs.

Original data processing: From reference gene primer amplification, estimates of nucleated cell counts were derived. Generated by immunoSEQ multiplex PCR, the TCRdb table keeps only in-frame clones and is missing some. That table supplies the V and J calls and clone size; D and trimming were determined from the DNA. The sample lists 43,000 or so clones, around 80% occurring once. V was clipped by 3 bases and J by 6 bases; unmatched bases: 8. The CDR3 is 15 amino acids. Germline V gene data show CDR1 as MGHRA and CDR2 as YSYEKL. The receptor's source is a woman older than 75 with acute or convalescent COVID-19. This chain uses TRBV4-1 with TRBJ1-2, with 9 bases fitting TRBD1. Sequenced: peripheral blood. This CDR3 reads CASSQLGQGVDGYTF. CDR3 DNA sequence: TGCGCCAGCAGCCAGCTGGGACAGGGAGTGGATGGCTACACCTTC.